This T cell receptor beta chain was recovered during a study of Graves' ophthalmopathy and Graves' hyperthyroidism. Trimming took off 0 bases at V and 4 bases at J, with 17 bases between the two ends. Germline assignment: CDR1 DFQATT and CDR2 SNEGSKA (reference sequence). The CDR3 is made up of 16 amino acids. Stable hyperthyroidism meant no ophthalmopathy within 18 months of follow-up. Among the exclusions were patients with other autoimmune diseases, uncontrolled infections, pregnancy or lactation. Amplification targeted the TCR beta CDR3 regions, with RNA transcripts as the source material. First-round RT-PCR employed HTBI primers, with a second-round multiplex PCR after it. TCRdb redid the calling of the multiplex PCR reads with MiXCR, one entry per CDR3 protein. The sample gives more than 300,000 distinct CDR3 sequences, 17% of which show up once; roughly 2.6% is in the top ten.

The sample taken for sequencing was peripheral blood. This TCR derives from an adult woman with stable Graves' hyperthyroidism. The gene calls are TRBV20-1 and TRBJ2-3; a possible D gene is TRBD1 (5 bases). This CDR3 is CSARDFLGVLADTQYF. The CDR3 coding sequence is TGCAGTGCTAGAGATTTCTTAGGGGTGCTTGCAGATACGCAGTATTTT.